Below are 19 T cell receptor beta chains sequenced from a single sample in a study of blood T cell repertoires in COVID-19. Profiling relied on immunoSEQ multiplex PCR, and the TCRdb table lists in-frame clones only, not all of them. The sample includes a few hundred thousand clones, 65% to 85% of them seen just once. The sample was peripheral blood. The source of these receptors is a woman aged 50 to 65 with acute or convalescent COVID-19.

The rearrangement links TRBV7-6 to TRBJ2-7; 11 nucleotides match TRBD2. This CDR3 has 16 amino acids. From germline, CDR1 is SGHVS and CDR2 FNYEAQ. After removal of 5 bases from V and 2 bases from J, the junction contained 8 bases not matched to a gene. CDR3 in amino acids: CASSDPLAGGTYEQYF. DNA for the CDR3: TGTGCCAGCAGCGACCCTCTAGCGGGAGGAACCTACGAGCAGTACTTC.

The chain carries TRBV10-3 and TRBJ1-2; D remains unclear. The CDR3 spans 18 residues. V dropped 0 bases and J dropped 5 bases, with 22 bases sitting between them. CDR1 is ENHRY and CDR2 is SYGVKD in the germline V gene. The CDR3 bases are TGTGCCATCAGTGAGTCTCCCAGCAGGCACTCAGTTCGGTATGGCTACACCTTC. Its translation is CAISESPSRHSVRYGYTF.

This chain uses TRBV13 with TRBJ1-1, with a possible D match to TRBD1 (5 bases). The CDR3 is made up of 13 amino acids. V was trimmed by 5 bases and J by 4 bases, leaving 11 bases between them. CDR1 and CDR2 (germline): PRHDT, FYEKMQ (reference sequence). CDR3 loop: CASSPRQGTEAFF. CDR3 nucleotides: TGTGCCAGCAGCCCCCGTCAGGGCACTGAAGCTTTCTTT. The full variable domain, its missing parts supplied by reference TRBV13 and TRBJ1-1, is AAGVIQSPRHLIKEKRETATLKCYPIPRHDTVYWYQQGPGQDPQFLISFYEKMQSDKGSIPDRFSAQQFSDYHSELNMSSLELGDSALYFCASSPRQGTEAFFGQGTRLTVV.

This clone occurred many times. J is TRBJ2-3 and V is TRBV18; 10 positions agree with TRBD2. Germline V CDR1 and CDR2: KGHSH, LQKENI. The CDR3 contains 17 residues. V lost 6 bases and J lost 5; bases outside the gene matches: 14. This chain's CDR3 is CASSPLLSGGAVDTQYF. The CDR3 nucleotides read TGTGCCAGCTCGCCCTTGCTAAGCGGGGGGGCCGTAGATACGCAGTATTTT. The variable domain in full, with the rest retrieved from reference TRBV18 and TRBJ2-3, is NAGVMQNPRHLVRRRGQEARLRCSPMKGHSHVYWYRQLPEEGLKFMVYLQKENIIDESGMPKERFSAEFPKEGPSILRIQQVVRGDSAAYFCASSPLLSGGAVDTQYFGPGTRLTVL.

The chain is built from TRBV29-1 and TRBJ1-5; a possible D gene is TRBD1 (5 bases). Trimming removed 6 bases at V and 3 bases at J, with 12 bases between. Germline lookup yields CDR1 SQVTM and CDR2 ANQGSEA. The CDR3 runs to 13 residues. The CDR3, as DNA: TGCAGCGTCGCCACAGGTTCCAATCAGCCCCAGCATTTT. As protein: CSVATGSNQPQHF.

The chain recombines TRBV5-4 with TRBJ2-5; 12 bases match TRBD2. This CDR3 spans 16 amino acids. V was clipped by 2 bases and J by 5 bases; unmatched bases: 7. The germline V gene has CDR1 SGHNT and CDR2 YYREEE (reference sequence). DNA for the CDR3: TGTGCCAGCAGCTTACTAGCGGGGGGTTATGAGGAGACCCAGTACTTC. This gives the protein CASSLLAGGYEETQYF.

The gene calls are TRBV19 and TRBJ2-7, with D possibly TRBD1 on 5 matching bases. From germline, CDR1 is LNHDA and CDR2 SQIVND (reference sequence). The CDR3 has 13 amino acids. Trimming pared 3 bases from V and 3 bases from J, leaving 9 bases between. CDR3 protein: CASSIGADYEQYF. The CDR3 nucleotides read TGTGCCAGTAGTATTGGGGCGGACTACGAGCAGTACTTC.

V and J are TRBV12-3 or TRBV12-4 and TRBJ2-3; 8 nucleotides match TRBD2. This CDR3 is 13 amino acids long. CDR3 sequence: CASGAGGTDTQYF. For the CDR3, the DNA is TGTGCTTCGGGGGCGGGAGGAACAGATACGCAGTATTTT.

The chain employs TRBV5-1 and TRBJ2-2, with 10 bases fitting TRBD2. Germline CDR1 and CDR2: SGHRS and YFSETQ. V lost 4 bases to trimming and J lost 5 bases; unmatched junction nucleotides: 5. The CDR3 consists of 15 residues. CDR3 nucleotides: TGCGCCAGCAGCCAGCTAGCGGGAGAGACCGGGGAGCTGTTTTTT. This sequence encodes CASSQLAGETGELFF.

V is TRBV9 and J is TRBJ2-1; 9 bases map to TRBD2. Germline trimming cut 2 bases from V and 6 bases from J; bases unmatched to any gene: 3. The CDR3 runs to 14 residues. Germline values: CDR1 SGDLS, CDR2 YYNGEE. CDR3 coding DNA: TGTGCCAGCAGCGTGGCGGGAGGGCCCAATGAGCAGTTCTTC. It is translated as CASSVAGGPNEQFF.

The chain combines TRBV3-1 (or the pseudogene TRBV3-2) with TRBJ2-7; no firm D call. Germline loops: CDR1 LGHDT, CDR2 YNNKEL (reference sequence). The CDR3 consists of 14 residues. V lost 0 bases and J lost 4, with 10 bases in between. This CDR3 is CASSQDWQPYEQYF. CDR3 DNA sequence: TGTGCCAGCAGCCAAGATTGGCAACCTTACGAGCAGTACTTC.

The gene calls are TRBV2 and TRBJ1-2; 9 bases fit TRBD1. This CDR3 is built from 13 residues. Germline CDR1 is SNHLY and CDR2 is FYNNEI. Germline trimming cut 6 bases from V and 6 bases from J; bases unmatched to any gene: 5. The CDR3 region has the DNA TGTGCCAGCAGGGACCGGGACAGGGATGGCTACACCTTC. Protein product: CASRDRDRDGYTF.

CDR3 sequence: CASSPGTGEGNQPQHF. The CDR3 coding sequence is TGCGCCAGCAGCCCTGGGACAGGGGAAGGGAATCAGCCCCAGCATTTT. J is TRBJ1-5 and V is TRBV5-1; the match to TRBD1 covers 10 bases. The CDR3 consists of 16 residues. CDR1 and CDR2 from the germline V gene are SGHRS and YFSETQ. V gave up 4 bases and J gave up 4 bases; unmatched junction bases: 8.

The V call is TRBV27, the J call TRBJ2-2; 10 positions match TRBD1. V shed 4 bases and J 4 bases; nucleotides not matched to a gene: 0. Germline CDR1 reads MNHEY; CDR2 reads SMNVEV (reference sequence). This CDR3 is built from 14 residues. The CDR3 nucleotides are TGTGCCAGCAGTTGGACAGGGGGCACCGGGGAGCTGTTTTTT. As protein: CASSWTGGTGELFF.

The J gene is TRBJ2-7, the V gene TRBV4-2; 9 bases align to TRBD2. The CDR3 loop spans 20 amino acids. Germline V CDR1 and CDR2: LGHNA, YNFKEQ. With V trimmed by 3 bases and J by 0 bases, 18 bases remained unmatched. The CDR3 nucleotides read TGTGCCAGCAGCCACCGACGACCTCAGACTAGCGGATCGTACTCCTACGAGCAGTACGTC. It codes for CASSHRRPQTSGSYSYEQYV.

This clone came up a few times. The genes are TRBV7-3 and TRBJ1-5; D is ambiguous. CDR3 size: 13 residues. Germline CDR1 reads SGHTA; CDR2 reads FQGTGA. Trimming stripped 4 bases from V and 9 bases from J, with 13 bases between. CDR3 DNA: TGTGCCAGCAGCTCTTCAGGCACCGCGCCCCAGCATTTT. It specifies CASSSSGTAPQHF. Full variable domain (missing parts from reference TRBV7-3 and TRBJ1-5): GAGVSQTPSNKVTEKGKYVELRCDPISGHTALYWYRQSLGQGPEFLIYFQGTGAADDSGLPNDRFFAVRPEGSVSTLKIQRTERGDSAVYLCASSSSGTAPQHFGDGTRLSIL.

CDR3 bases: TGTGCCAGCTCGTATCGGGAGACCCAGTACTTC. It yields the protein CASSYRETQYF. The chain links TRBV3-1 (or the pseudogene TRBV3-2) to TRBJ2-5, with D uncertain. This CDR3 is built from 11 residues. Germline V gene lookup returns CDR1 LGHDT and CDR2 YNNKEL (reference sequence). V lost 8 bases and J 5 bases, leaving 9 bases between the germline ends.

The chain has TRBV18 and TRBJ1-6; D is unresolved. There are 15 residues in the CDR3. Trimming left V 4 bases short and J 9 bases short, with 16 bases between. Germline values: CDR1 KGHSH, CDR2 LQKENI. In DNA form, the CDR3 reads TGTGCCAGCTCACTCTTTCGAGGGAACGGTTCACCCCTCCACTTT. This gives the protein CASSLFRGNGSPLHF.

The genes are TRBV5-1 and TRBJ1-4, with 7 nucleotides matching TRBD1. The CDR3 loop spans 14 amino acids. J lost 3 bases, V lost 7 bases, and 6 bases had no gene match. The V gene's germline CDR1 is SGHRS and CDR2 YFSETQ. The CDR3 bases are TGCGCCAGCCGCCGGGACAGTCCTAATGAAAAACTGTTTTTT. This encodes CASRRDSPNEKLFF.